This TCR beta chain was observed in a study of blood T cells in healthy people across ages (dated by TCRdb to the mid-2010s). In terms of the full investigation: In model experiments, roughly one uniquely barcoded TCR beta cDNA molecule per two T cells was captured by template switching. Donors were grouped into four age groups: young (average about 15 years), middle-aged (under 40), aged (about 60) and long-lived (82). To avoid experimental bias, donors of different ages were spread randomly across the sequencing lanes. Age-related changes in TCR beta repertoire diversity were measured in the study by deep sequencing normalized with unique cDNA molecular identifiers. For two donors (one aged 18 to 29 and one aged 80 or older), the study analyzed two additional independent replicas of 1 million unique cDNA reads from the same blood draw. General findings and caveats noted by the study authors: The percentage of naive T cells measured by flow cytometry correlated strongly with observed TCR beta diversity. Donor CMV infection status was unknown, potentially confounding age-related changes in expanded clonotypes. Estimates of total diversity from one million sequenced T cells were regarded as lower bounds and underestimates. Compared with the aged group, more naive CD4+ T cells, fewer expanded clones and increased TCR diversity were shown by the long-lived group, suggesting age selection. Observed TCR beta diversity per million T cells fell roughly linearly with age, and a significant reduction was already apparent by age around 39. Bulk unsorted PBMC profiling prevented conclusive comparison of naive and antigen-experienced compartments.

Based on the germline V gene, the CDR1 and CDR2 sequences are SGHRS and YFSETQ. The CDR3 covers 16 residues, taking in both the cysteine and the phenylalanine. Only the CDR3 portion is preserved as DNA: 48 bases, with reading frame beginning at the first base. V loses 3 bases, J loses 5 bases, and the germline ends lie 18 bases apart. Worth noting for this clonotype: Its antigen remains unidentified. Nothing much larger sits one base from this clone, and base qualities are not available.

To prepare the library, 5' RACE was applied. Reads for this sample came from an Illumina HiSeq 2500. The second PCR ran for about 6 to 12 cycles and used a J-beta primer mix along with a sample-barcoded 5' primer. A unique molecular identifier was introduced onto each TCR beta cDNA molecule by a template-switch 5' adaptor carrying 12 random nucleotides. Each sample yielded at least 2.5 million CDR3-containing paired-end reads. The Mint cDNA synthesis kit, primed by a TRBC-specific oligonucleotide, was used to synthesize first-strand cDNA from all RNA. After uracil-DNA glycosylase treatment, a first 18-cycle PCR used universal primers M1SS and BC2_uni_R on all cDNA. In the authors' own workflow: For normalization, 1 million high-quality reads were randomly selected from each sample, with every read carrying a distinct molecular identifier. Instead of being binned into consensus sequences, reads that shared molecular identifiers were thrown out. MiTCR, set to a Q25 quality threshold and the strictest error-elimination algorithm, was used for CDR3 identification, clonotype clustering and error correction. A nonparametric unseen species model with Euler transformation was used to estimate a lower bound on total TCR beta diversity. TCRdb handled the public reads itself, with Q25 trimming in fastp and clone calling in MiXCR, and kept productive beta chains. Each CDR3 protein appears once, grouped with its most common genes and DNA. The V and J calls were determined by TCRdb, not by the authors. For this sample there are about 1.6 million distinct CDR3 sequences; around 36% appear just once. Over 9% of the sample rests with the top ten.

The donors were 40 or so Caucasian individuals from Russia, aged roughly 6 to 100 years, who were systemically healthy. About 10 milliliters of peripheral blood were collected from each donor into EDTA-treated Vacutainer tubes. Ficoll-Paque density-gradient centrifugation was used to isolate PBMCs, with at least 6.5 million obtained per sample. Trizol reagent was used to extract total RNA from PBMCs, with at least 6 micrograms per sample. The percentages of naive CD45RAhigh/CD27high T cells were determined by flow cytometry on a PBMC aliquot from every donor. This TCR derives from a young woman in good health. This receptor chain uses TRBV5-1 and TRBJ2-1; D gene: possibly TRBD1, on 6 matching bases. Specimen: blood. The CDR3 is CASSWGTRLGNNEQFF. The nucleotide sequence is TGCGCCAGCAGCTGGGGGACAAGACTGGGAAACAATGAGCAGTTCTTC.